Listed here are 10 T cell receptor beta chains from one sample, sequenced in a study of T cell changes during pregnancy in multiple sclerosis. Some clones are missing from TCRdb's copy, which holds only in-frame ones; the method was immunoSEQ multiplex PCR. Of approximately 69,000 clones listed, roughly 94% are singletons. The sequenced sample was peripheral blood, obtained in the third trimester of pregnancy. Receptors were obtained from a female donor with multiple sclerosis, enrolled in a pregnancy study.

J is TRBJ2-5 and V is TRBV7-9; TRBD2 matches at 8 bases. This CDR3 has 14 residues. CDR1 and CDR2 (germline): SEHNR, FQNEAQ (reference sequence). The V and J ends lost 5 bases and 2 bases, in that order; junction bases with no gene match: 4. The CDR3 spells CASSPSGGQETQYF. In nucleotides, the CDR3 is TGTGCCAGCAGCCCCAGCGGGGGTCAAGAGACCCAGTACTTC.

In regard to this clone: Other DNA sequences in the sample encode the same CDR3. The V and J genes are TRBV9 and TRBJ2-2; tentative D call: TRBD1 (5 bases). Germline CDR1 reads SGDLS; CDR2 reads YYNGEE. The CDR3 consists of 16 residues. Trimming shortened V by 4 bases and J by 0 bases, and 13 bases separated the two germline ends. The CDR3 DNA is TGTGCCAGCAGCCCCGGGCAGGGTTCGAACACCGGGGAGCTGTTTTTT. It codes for CASSPGQGSNTGELFF. Full variable domain (outside the CDR3, taken from reference TRBV9 and TRBJ2-2): DSGVTQTPKHLITATGQRVTLRCSPRSGDLSVYWYQQSLDQGLQFLIQYYNGEERAKGNILERFSAQQFPDLHSELNLSSLELGDSALYFCASSPGQGSNTGELFFGEGSRLTVL.

The rearrangement joins TRBV9 to TRBJ2-1; the D gene is possibly TRBD2 (7 bases). V lost 0 bases, J lost 3 bases, and 10 bases lay in between. This CDR3 is built from 15 residues. Germline V gene sequence: CDR1 SGDLS, CDR2 YYNGEE. CDR3: CASSVAGEGYNEQFF. The CDR3 DNA sequence: TGTGCCAGCAGCGTAGCAGGGGAGGGCTACAATGAGCAGTTCTTC.

The sample holds one count of this clone. J is TRBJ1-5 and V is TRBV27; perhaps TRBD1 as D (5 bases). The germline CDR1 and CDR2 sequences are MNHEY and SMNVEV (reference sequence). Trimming pared 6 bases from V and 11 bases from J, leaving 20 bases between. This CDR3 has 14 residues. CDR3 coding DNA: TGTGCCAGCAGCCAAAGGGGCCCACTTTCGACCCAGCATTTT. Translated, it gives CASSQRGPLSTQHF.

The V gene is TRBV5-1, the J gene TRBJ2-1; D is ambiguous. V lost 0 bases to trimming and J lost 8 bases, with 3 bases between them. The CDR3 extends over 11 amino acids. Germline-derived CDR1 and CDR2 are SGHRS and YFSETQ. The CDR3 DNA reads as TGCGCCAGCAGCTTGGCCGATGAGCAGTTCTTC. Encoded protein: CASSLADEQFF.

This sequence joins TRBV18 and TRBJ1-2; 8 nucleotides align to TRBD1. The V gene's germline CDR1 is KGHSH and CDR2 LQKENI. The length of the CDR3 is 15 residues. J was trimmed by 5 bases and V by 4 bases; bases with no gene match: 9. CDR3 region: CASSLKQGVDYGYTF. For the CDR3, the DNA is TGTGCCAGCTCACTCAAACAGGGGGTGGATTATGGCTACACCTTC.

The chain's CDR3 is CASGDGVGYEQFF. The CDR3 nucleotides read TGTGCCAGCGGAGACGGGGTTGGATATGAGCAGTTCTTC. The chain combines TRBV5-6 with TRBJ2-1; tentatively, D is TRBD2 (5 bases). The germline gives CDR1 SGHDT, CDR2 YYEEEE. The germline V and J ends were trimmed by 7 bases and 8 bases, with 16 bases remaining between them. CDR3 length equals 13 residues.

The CDR3 bases are TGTGCCAGCAGTTACGAGACAGGGGGAAGAGGTTCACCCCTCCACTTT. This encodes CASSYETGGRGSPLHF. The chain uses TRBV6-5 and TRBJ1-6; 9 bases are a match to TRBD1. The CDR3 spans 16 residues. V lost 2 bases and J lost 9; bases outside the gene matches: 8. The germline gives CDR1 MNHEY, CDR2 SVGAGI.

This clone occurred once. The chain joins TRBV11-3 to TRBJ2-3, with TRBD2 matching 9 bases. The CDR3 contains 15 residues. Germline lookup yields CDR1 SGHNT and CDR2 YENEEA. With V trimmed by 5 bases and J by 0 bases, 3 bases remained unmatched. The CDR3 bases are TGTGCCAGCAGCCCTAGCGGGGCTAGCACAGATACGCAGTATTTT. Translated, it gives CASSPSGASTDTQYF.

The chain recombines TRBV6-5 with TRBJ2-7; no definite D call. Trimming cost V 2 bases and J 4 bases, with 6 bases left between them. Looked up from germline, CDR1 is MNHEY and CDR2 is SVGAGI. CDR3 size: 12 residues. CDR3 DNA sequence: TGTGCCAGCAGTTACACCGGGTACGAGCAGTACTTC. This translates into CASSYTGYEQYF.